A selection of T cell receptor beta chains follows, all from one sample in a study of vaccination effects on CD4 cells after COVID-19. Antigen specificity for these receptors is unknown. This table comes from immunoSEQ multiplex PCR, and its TCRdb copy is limited to in-frame clones, with some not included. The table lists over 50,000 clones, 73% of them singletons, with 1% to 1.5% in the top ten. The material was CD4+ T cells from PBMCs cultured with HCoV-229E spike peptides, obtained after COVID-19 vaccination. These receptors all come from a human donor who received a COVID-19 vaccine. CDR3s include the opening cysteine and the closing phenylalanine or tryptophan. Fields, in order: clone size, V gene, D gene, J gene, CDR3 protein, CDR3 DNA. The D gene is left open where the match is weak. Clone size is shown for a subset of rows, as once, few, many or a class of expanded clone.

once	TRBV2	NA	TRBJ2-1	CASSDPLGLRDGAKKFF	TGTGCCAGCTCAGACCCATTGGGGTTGAGGGATGGTGCAAAAAAGTTCTTC
NA	TRBV6-5	NA	TRBJ2-5	CASTGTQETQYF	TGTGCCAGCACCGGAACACAAGAGACCCAGTACTTC
NA	TRBV6-6	NA	TRBJ1-4	CASGVPNEKLFF	TGTGCCAGCGGGGTGCCAAATGAAAAACTGTTTTTT
NA	TRBV24-1	TRBD2	TRBJ2-2	CATSDPGLAGVGELFF	TGTGCCACCAGTGACCCCGGACTAGCGGGGGTGGGGGAGCTGTTTTTT
NA	TRBV7-3	NA	TRBJ1-1	CASSFNRETEAFF	TGTGCCAGCAGCTTTAACAGGGAAACTGAAGCTTTCTTT
NA	TRBV5-1	TRBD2	TRBJ2-1	CASSLEGTSLYNEQFF	TGCGCCAGCAGCTTGGAAGGGACTAGCTTGTACAATGAGCAGTTCTTC
NA	TRBV5-4	NA	TRBJ2-1	CASSSVGGRQYNEQFF	TGTGCCAGCAGCTCTGTCGGGGGACGCCAGTACAATGAGCAGTTCTTC
NA	TRBV6-6	NA	TRBJ2-3	CASSYLTDTQYF	TGTGCCAGCAGTTATTTGACAGATACGCAGTATTTT
NA	TRBV24-1	NA	TRBJ2-1	CATSDLRAAGNEQFF	TGTGCCACCAGTGATTTAAGGGCGGCGGGGAATGAGCAGTTCTTC
NA	TRBV29-1	TRBD1	TRBJ2-6	CSVASGQLGSGANVLTF	TGCAGCGTTGCTTCGGGACAGCTTGGCTCTGGGGCCAACGTCCTGACTTTC
few	TRBV12-5	NA	TRBJ2-2	CASGLGQGGGELFF	TGTGCTAGTGGTTTGGGGCAGGGCGGCGGGGAGCTGTTTTTT
few	TRBV3-1/TRBV3-2	TRBD2	TRBJ2-1	CASSQSGGEQFF	TGTGCCAGCAGCCAATCGGGGGGTGAGCAGTTCTTC
NA	TRBV28	NA	TRBJ2-5	CASSLSGGGETQYF	TGTGCCAGCAGTTTATCAGGGGGAGGTGAGACCCAGTACTTC
NA	TRBV27	NA	TRBJ1-1	CASSPASGRFMGTEAFF	TGTGCCAGCAGTCCGGCCTCGGGACGCTTTATGGGAACTGAAGCTTTCTTT
NA	TRBV30	NA	TRBJ1-2	CAWSGVPNYGYTF	TGTGCCTGGAGTGGGGTGCCCAACTATGGCTACACCTTC
NA	TRBV9	NA	TRBJ1-2	CASSPHHTARYGYTF	TGTGCCAGCAGCCCCCACCACACGGCCCGCTATGGCTACACCTTC
few	TRBV25-1	NA	TRBJ1-5	CASTRGNQPQHF	TGTGCCAGCACAAGGGGCAATCAGCCCCAGCATTTT
NA	TRBV6-5	NA	TRBJ1-2	CASSYTTAQLYGYTF	TGTGCCAGCAGTTACACTACAGCACAACTCTATGGCTACACCTTC
NA	TRBV18	NA	TRBJ2-2	CASSPFAGDNTGELFF	TGTGCCAGCTCACCATTCGCAGGTGACAACACCGGGGAGCTGTTTTTT
NA	TRBV6-1	NA	TRBJ1-6	CASSEARGNSPLHF	TGTGCCAGCAGTGAAGCTCGAGGGAATTCACCCCTCCACTTT
NA	TRBV4-1	TRBD1	TRBJ1-1	CASSPGTGSSEAFF	TGCGCCAGCAGCCCCGGGACAGGGTCTTCCGAAGCTTTCTTT
NA	TRBV18	TRBD1	TRBJ1-4	CASSGQGGEKLFF	TGTGCCAGCTCAGGACAGGGGGGCGAAAAACTGTTTTTT
once	TRBV20-1	TRBD1	TRBJ1-4	CSASKQGALEKLFF	TGCAGTGCTAGTAAACAGGGGGCGCTTGAAAAACTGTTTTTT
NA	TRBV4-3	TRBD1	TRBJ2-1	CASSQDRGYEQFF	TGCGCCAGCAGCCAGGACAGGGGATATGAGCAGTTCTTC
NA	TRBV19	TRBD1	TRBJ2-5	CASSGTGVETQYF	TGTGCCAGTTCCGGGACAGGGGTAGAGACCCAGTACTTC
few	TRBV6-1	NA	TRBJ1-1	CASSEVQGNTEAFF	TGTGCCAGCAGTGAAGTACAAGGCAACACTGAAGCTTTCTTT
few	TRBV27	NA	TRBJ2-2	CASSAPPTGELFF	TGTGCCAGCTCCGCCCCCCCCACCGGGGAGCTGTTTTTT
NA	TRBV2	NA	TRBJ1-2	CASSTGTASNYGYTF	TGTGCCAGCAGCACCGGGACGGCCTCTAACTATGGCTACACCTTC
NA	TRBV7-9	NA	TRBJ1-1	CASSLASTATEAFF	TGTGCCAGCAGCTTAGCGAGCACAGCCACTGAAGCTTTCTTT
once	TRBV24-1	NA	TRBJ2-2	CASSLGGIGELFF	TGTGCCTCCTCGTTGGGGGGCATCGGGGAGCTGTTTTTT
NA	TRBV5-1	NA	TRBJ1-1	CASSPRPGDGTEAFF	TGCGCCAGCAGCCCGCGGCCCGGGGATGGGACTGAAGCTTTCTTT
few	TRBV28	NA	TRBJ2-4	CASSFIAQNIQYF	TGTGCCAGCAGTTTCATCGCCCAAAACATTCAGTACTTC